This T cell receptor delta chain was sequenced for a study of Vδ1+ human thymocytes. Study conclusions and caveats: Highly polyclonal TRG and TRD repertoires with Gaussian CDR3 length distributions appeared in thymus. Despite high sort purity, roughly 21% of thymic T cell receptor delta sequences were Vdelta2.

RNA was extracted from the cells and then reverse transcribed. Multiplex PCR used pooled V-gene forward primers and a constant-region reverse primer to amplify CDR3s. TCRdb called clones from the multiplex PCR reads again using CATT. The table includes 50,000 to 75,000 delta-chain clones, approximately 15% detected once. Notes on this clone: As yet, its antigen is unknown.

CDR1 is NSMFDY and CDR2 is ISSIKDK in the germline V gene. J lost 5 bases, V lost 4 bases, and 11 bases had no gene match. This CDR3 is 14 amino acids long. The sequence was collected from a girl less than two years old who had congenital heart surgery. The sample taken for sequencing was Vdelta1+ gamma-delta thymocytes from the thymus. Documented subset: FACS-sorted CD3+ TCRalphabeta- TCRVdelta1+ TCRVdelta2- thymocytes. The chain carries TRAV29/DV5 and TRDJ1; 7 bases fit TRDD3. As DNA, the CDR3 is TGTGCAGCAGGCAATGGGGGGGGGATGGATAAACTCATCTTT. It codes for CAAGNGGGMDKLIF. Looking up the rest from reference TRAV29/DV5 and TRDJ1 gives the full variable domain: DQQVKQNSPSLSVQEGRISILNCDYTNSMFDYFLWYKKYPAEGPTFLISISSIKDKNEDGRFTVFLNKSAKHLSLHIVPSQPGDSAVYFCAAGNGGGMDKLIFGKGTRVTVEP.